Following are 25 T cell receptor beta chains from one sample sequenced in a study of CD8 T cells in Susac syndrome (dated by TCRdb to the late 2010s). The method was the immunoSEQ multiplex PCR assay. RNA was extracted using the RNeasy kit, and about 0.5 to 1 ug of the RNA was reverse transcribed with random hexamers. TCRdb ran its own pipeline on the public reads, namely fastp trimming at Q25 and MiXCR clone calling, and kept in-frame beta chains. Every CDR3 protein is listed once, alongside the most common genes and DNA of its rows. This sample holds more than 95,000 distinct CDR3 sequences; 85% to 95% were observed only once. The ten biggest clones cover roughly 0.31% of the sample. Sequencing was done on a sample of CD8+ T cells from PBMCs. These receptor sequences come from a human donor with multiple sclerosis.

The rearrangement uses TRBV13 and TRBJ2-3, with D uncertain. Trimming removed 1 base at V and 0 bases at J, with 14 bases between. This CDR3 spans 17 amino acids. Germline-derived CDR1 and CDR2 are PRHDT and FYEKMQ (reference sequence). CDR3 protein: CASSLEVKIRSTDTQYF. CDR3 DNA: TGTGCCAGCAGCTTAGAGGTAAAGATTCGGAGCACAGATACGCAGTATTTT.

This chain connects TRBV6-6 to TRBJ2-2; 9 bases map to TRBD2. The CDR3 contains 15 residues. Trimming cost V 10 bases and J 0 bases; bases outside gene matches: 6. Per germline, CDR1 MNHNY and CDR2 SVGAGI (reference sequence). The CDR3 nucleotides are TGTGCCACCGTCCGACTAGCGGCGAACACCGGGGAGCTGTTTTTT. As protein: CATVRLAANTGELFF.

This chain uses TRBV13 with TRBJ1-2; 9 bases line up with TRBD1. The J segment lost 5 bases and the V segment lost 1 base, leaving 8 bases of the junction unmatched. The V gene's germline CDR1 is PRHDT and CDR2 FYEKMQ (reference sequence). The CDR3 runs to 16 residues. This chain's CDR3 is CASSLAGGQGEYGYTF. DNA for the CDR3: TGTGCCAGCAGCTTAGCCGGGGGACAGGGAGAATATGGCTACACCTTC.

The chain carries TRBV29-1 and TRBJ1-2, with a weak D call TRBD1 (5 bases). The germline V and J ends were trimmed by 4 bases and 4 bases, with 13 bases remaining between them. Looked up from germline, CDR1 is SQVTM and CDR2 is ANQGSEA. The CDR3 has 13 residues. Written as DNA, the CDR3 is TGCAGCGTTGCGGGGGGGGGTGGCTATGGCTACACCTTC. Its protein is CSVAGGGGYGYTF.

V gene TRBV27 combines with J gene TRBJ1-5; D unresolved. The germline CDR1 and CDR2 sequences are MNHEY and SMNVEV (reference sequence). CDR3 length: 14 residues. Deletions cut 3 bases from V and 3 bases from J, with 9 bases between. The CDR3 sequence is CASSFGKVNQPQHF. CDR3 DNA sequence: TGTGCCAGCAGTTTTGGAAAGGTCAATCAGCCCCAGCATTTT.

The V gene is TRBV20-1, the J gene TRBJ1-1, with D tentatively TRBD1 (5 bases). Trimming took off 5 bases at V and 5 bases at J, with 15 bases between the two ends. Germline values: CDR1 DFQATT, CDR2 SNEGSKA (reference sequence). CDR3 size: 13 residues. The CDR3 sequence: CSAPPGVDTEAFF. CDR3 sequence (DNA): TGCAGTGCTCCCCCGGGGGTCGATACTGAAGCTTTCTTT.

The table lists this clonotype with a count of one. V gene TRBV2 combines with J gene TRBJ1-1, with 8 nucleotides matching TRBD1. The V segment lost 10 bases and the J segment 4 bases; nucleotides outside the gene matches: 5. The germline V gene has CDR1 SNHLY and CDR2 FYNNEI. CDR3 length: 12 amino acids. DNA of the CDR3: TGTGCCACCGTGACAGGGGTCACTGAAGCTTTCTTT. This sequence encodes CATVTGVTEAFF. The full variable domain, in which reference TRBV2 and TRBJ1-1 provide the parts outside the CDR3, is EPEVTQTPSHQVTQMGQEVILRCVPISNHLYFYWYRQILGQKVEFLVSFYNNEISEKSEIFDDQFSVERPDGSNFTLKIRSTKLEDSAMYFCATVTGVTEAFFGQGTRLTVV.

J is TRBJ2-3 and V is TRBV14; 7 positions agree with TRBD1. Per the germline V gene, CDR1 is SGHDN and CDR2 is FVKESK. This CDR3 has 13 residues. The junction had 2 bases not matched to a gene; V was cut back by 5 bases and J by 3 bases. The CDR3 region is CASSRGRTDTQYF. The CDR3 coding sequence is TGTGCCAGCAGCAGGGGGCGAACAGATACGCAGTATTTT.

This rearrangement joins TRBV5-1 to TRBJ2-1; D remains ambiguous. CDR3 length equals 17 residues. V lost 7 bases, J lost 5 bases, and 25 bases lay in between. Germline CDR1 reads SGHRS; CDR2 reads YFSETQ. CDR3 protein: CASESIPGGLVNNEQFF. The CDR3 DNA reads as TGCGCCAGCGAGTCCATCCCGGGTGGCCTTGTAAACAATGAGCAGTTCTTC. The full variable domain, in which reference TRBV5-1 and TRBJ2-1 provide the parts outside the CDR3, is KAGVTQTPRYLIKTRGQQVTLSCSPISGHRSVSWYQQTPGQGLQFLFEYFSETQRNKGNFPGRFSGRQFSNSRSEMNVSTLELGDSALYLCASESIPGGLVNNEQFFGPGTRLTVL.

This clonotype was seen a single time. The chain recombines TRBV12-5 with TRBJ1-4; D is undetermined. Per germline, CDR1 LGHNT and CDR2 FRNRAP. The V end lost 3 bases, the J end lost 0 bases, and 5 bases lay between the germline ends. The CDR3 covers 14 residues. Here the CDR3 reads CASGLVATNEKLFF. The CDR3 DNA sequence: TGTGCTAGTGGTTTAGTTGCAACTAATGAAAAACTGTTTTTT.

The V and J genes are TRBV14 and TRBJ2-7; D may be TRBD1 (6 bases). Germline V gives CDR1 SGHDN, CDR2 FVKESK. V lost 0 bases and J lost 0, with 15 bases in between. CDR3 length: 17 residues. The CDR3 loop reads CASSQDRGPRGSYEQYF. In DNA, the CDR3 is TGTGCCAGCAGCCAAGATCGAGGCCCCAGGGGCTCCTACGAGCAGTACTTC.

This chain connects TRBV20-1 to TRBJ1-1; no clear D. Germline CDR1 DFQATT, CDR2 SNEGSKA (reference sequence). V lost 0 bases and J 5 bases, leaving 13 bases between the germline ends. This CDR3 has 14 amino acids. The DNA of the CDR3 is TGCAGTGCTAGAGATCGTGGCCTGGGGACTGAAGCTTTCTTT. It translates to CSARDRGLGTEAFF.

The chain couples TRBV20-1 to TRBJ2-7; TRBD2 might be the D (5 bases). Germline V gives CDR1 DFQATT, CDR2 SNEGSKA (reference sequence). V was pared by 6 bases and J by 2 bases, with 14 bases between. This CDR3 has 13 residues. CDR3 sequence: CSARPGITYEQYF. CDR3 sequence (DNA): TGCAGTGCCCGACCCGGGATCACCTACGAGCAGTACTTC.

The J gene is TRBJ2-5, the V gene TRBV12-3 or TRBV12-4; weak D call: TRBD2 (5 bases). The V and J ends lost 6 bases and 5 bases respectively, with 16 bases between them. The CDR3 contains 14 residues. CDR3: CASSKLGIAETQYF. DNA for the CDR3: TGTGCCAGCAGCAAACTAGGAATTGCGGAGACCCAGTACTTC.

This clonotype was detected only once. As DNA, the CDR3 is TGTGCCAGCAGCGTAAAGGGCAACGGCTACACCTTC. Translating it yields CASSVKGNGYTF. The chain has TRBV9 and TRBJ1-2; D gene ambiguous. CDR3 length: 12 residues. The germline V gene encodes CDR1 SGDLS and CDR2 YYNGEE. Trimming removed 1 base at V and 8 bases at J, with 9 bases between. The whole variable domain, remainder taken from reference TRBV9 and TRBJ1-2, is DSGVTQTPKHLITATGQRVTLRCSPRSGDLSVYWYQQSLDQGLQFLIQYYNGEERAKGNILERFSAQQFPDLHSELNLSSLELGDSALYFCASSVKGNGYTFGSGTRLTVV.

The CDR3, as DNA: TGTGCCAGCAGCCAAGGAATCGGCAGGGGGCCGGACGAGCAGTACTTC. Encoded protein: CASSQGIGRGPDEQYF. The chain is built from TRBV3-1 and TRBJ2-7; 8 bases line up with TRBD1. The V gene's germline CDR1 is LGHDT and CDR2 YNNKEL (reference sequence). Unmatched junction bases numbered 10, after V lost 1 base and J lost 5 bases. The CDR3 length is 16 residues.

The chain combines TRBV9 with TRBJ1-6; D not certain. V was shortened by 0 bases and J by 0 bases, with 13 bases between the two germline ends. CDR3 length: 18 residues. Germline CDR1 is SGDLS and CDR2 is YYNGEE. The CDR3 reads CASSVEPFQSSYNSPLHF. The CDR3 DNA is TGTGCCAGCAGCGTAGAACCTTTCCAAAGCTCCTATAATTCACCCCTCCACTTT.

The rearrangement joins TRBV29-1 to TRBJ2-5; perhaps TRBD1 as D (6 bases). This CDR3 region has 15 residues. CDR1 is SQVTM and CDR2 is ANQGSEA in the germline V gene. V lost 7 bases to trimming and J lost 2 bases, with 20 bases between them. The CDR3 sequence is CSGLQIQGPQETQYF. The CDR3 DNA reads as TGCAGCGGACTACAGATACAGGGACCGCAAGAGACCCAGTACTTC.

Only a few counts were recorded for this clonotype. The rearrangement uses TRBV6-5 and TRBJ2-2; D is unresolved. Trimming took 2 bases from V and 8 from J, leaving 3 bases between them. Germline CDR1 and CDR2: MNHEY and SVGAGI. This CDR3 is built from 11 residues. As DNA, the CDR3 is TGTGCCAGCAGTTACGTAGGGGAGCTGTTTTTT. Translation gives CASSYVGELFF.

The chain employs TRBV25-1 and TRBJ1-1; 9 positions agree with TRBD1. Germline loops: CDR1 MGHDK, CDR2 SYGVNS. Trimming cost V 4 bases and J 4 bases; bases outside gene matches: 4. This CDR3 has 14 amino acids. The CDR3 sequence: CASSGDRVSTEAFF. In DNA, the CDR3 is TGTGCCAGCAGTGGGGACAGGGTCTCCACTGAAGCTTTCTTT.

V usage is TRBV25-1 and J usage is TRBJ2-7; 7 bases map to TRBD1. The V gene's germline CDR1 is MGHDK and CDR2 SYGVNS. The CDR3 sequence is 15 residues long. The junction had 10 bases not matched to a gene; V was cut back by 6 bases and J by 2 bases. CDR3 in amino acids: CASSEKRTGAYEQYF. The DNA for the CDR3 is TGTGCCAGCAGCGAAAAAAGGACAGGAGCCTACGAGCAGTACTTC.

The chain links TRBV12-3 or TRBV12-4 to TRBJ1-2; D unresolved. V shed 5 bases and J shed 5 bases, with 12 bases lying between them. There are 13 residues in the CDR3. Here the CDR3 DNA reads TGTGCCAGCAGTCCCGGCAGGACGTATGGCTACACCTTC. Amino acid sequence: CASSPGRTYGYTF.

The chain uses TRBV30 and TRBJ2-7; D is unresolved. V was cut by 3 bases and J by 2 bases, with 8 bases left in between. Germline CDR1 GTSNPN, CDR2 SVGIG (reference sequence). The CDR3 is 12 residues long. The CDR3 sequence: CAWSLGPYEQYV. The CDR3 DNA sequence: TGTGCCTGGAGCCTGGGTCCCTACGAGCAGTACGTC.

This chain joins TRBV24-1 and TRBJ2-4; D is unclear. V was trimmed by 2 bases and J by 8 bases, leaving 15 bases between them. Germline values: CDR1 KGHDR, CDR2 SFDVKD. This CDR3 is built from 15 residues. CDR3 in amino acids: CATSDSGKSADIQYF. CDR3 DNA sequence: TGTGCCACCAGTGATTCGGGCAAATCTGCAGACATTCAGTACTTC.

In its sample, this clonotype was seen once. In DNA form, the CDR3 reads TGTGCCATCAGTGAGTACAGGGGGCTCTCTGGAAACACCATATATTTT. This gives the protein CAISEYRGLSGNTIYF. This rearrangement joins TRBV10-3 to TRBJ1-3; 9 nucleotides align to TRBD1. Germline V gene data show CDR1 as ENHRY and CDR2 as SYGVKD. This CDR3 spans 16 amino acids. V shed 1 base, J shed 0 bases, and the junction held 1 base outside the gene matches.